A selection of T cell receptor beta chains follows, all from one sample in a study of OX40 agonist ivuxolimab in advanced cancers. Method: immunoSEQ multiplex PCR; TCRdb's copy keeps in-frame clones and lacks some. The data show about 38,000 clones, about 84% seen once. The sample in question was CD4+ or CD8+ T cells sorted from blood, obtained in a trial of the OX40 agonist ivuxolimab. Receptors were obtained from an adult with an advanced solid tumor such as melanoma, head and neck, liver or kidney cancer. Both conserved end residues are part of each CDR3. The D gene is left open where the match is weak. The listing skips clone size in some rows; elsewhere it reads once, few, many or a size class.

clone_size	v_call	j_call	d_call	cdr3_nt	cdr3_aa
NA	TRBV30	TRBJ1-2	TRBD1	TGTGCCAGCAGACAGGGAGGTGGCTACACCTTC	CASRQGGGYTF
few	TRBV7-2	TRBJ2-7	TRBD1	TGTGCCAGCAGCTTAGGGACGGGACAGTCAGGAGAGCAGTACTTC	CASSLGTGQSGEQYF
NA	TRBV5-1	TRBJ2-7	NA	TGCGCCAGCAACACAGGAACGGCCTACGAGCAGTACTTC	CASNTGTAYEQYF
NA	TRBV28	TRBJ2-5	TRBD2	TGTGCCAGCAGTTTAGGGACTAGCGGGAGGGCCGGAGAGACCCAGTACTTC	CASSLGTSGRAGETQYF
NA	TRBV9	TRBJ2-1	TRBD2	TGTGCCAGCAGCCCTAGACTAGCGGGAGGGTACAATGAGCAGTTCTTC	CASSPRLAGGYNEQFF
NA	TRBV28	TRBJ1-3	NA	TGTGCCAGCAGTACTACAGGGTGGAACACCATATATTTT	CASSTTGWNTIYF
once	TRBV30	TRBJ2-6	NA	TGTGCCTCGCGAGGGGGAAGGGCTAGCGTTGGGGCCAACGTCCTGACTTTC	CASRGGRASVGANVLTF
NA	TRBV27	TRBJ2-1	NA	TGTGCCAGCAGCACGCGGGCTTACAATGAGCAGTTCTTC	CASSTRAYNEQFF
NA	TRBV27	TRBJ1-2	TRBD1	TGTGCCAGCTGGGACAGGGGGGGCTACACCTTC	CASWDRGGYTF
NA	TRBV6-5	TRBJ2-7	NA	TGTGCCAGCAGGGATACCGGGAATTACGAGCAGTACTTC	CASRDTGNYEQYF
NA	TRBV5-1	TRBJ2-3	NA	TGCGCCAGCAGCTTGGTAGGGGATACGCAGTATTTT	CASSLVGDTQYF
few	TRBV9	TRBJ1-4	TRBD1	TGTGCCAGCAGCGTTGAGACAGGGCCTAATGAAAAACTGTTTTTT	CASSVETGPNEKLFF
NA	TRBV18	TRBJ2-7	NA	TGTGCCAGCTCACCACCGTTGCCATCCTACGAGCAGTACTTC	CASSPPLPSYEQYF
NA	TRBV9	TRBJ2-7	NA	TGTGCCAGCAGCGTAGATTTCGTTAGCTCCTACGAGCAGTACTTC	CASSVDFVSSYEQYF
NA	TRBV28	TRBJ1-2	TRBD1	TGTGCCAGCAGCCAAAGCGGACCGACAACAGGGGAGCTTGGAGGCTACACCTTC	CASSQSGPTTGELGGYTF
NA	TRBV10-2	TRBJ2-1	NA	TGCGCCAGCAGTGATAATGGGGTACTCGCCAATGAGCAGTTCTTC	CASSDNGVLANEQFF
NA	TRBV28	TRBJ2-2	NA	TGTGCCAGCTTTCCTTTAGGGGATAGCACCGGGGAGCTGTTTTTT	CASFPLGDSTGELFF
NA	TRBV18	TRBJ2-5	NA	TGTGCCAGCTCACCACCGTCTACTGGCGGAGAGACCCAGTACTTC	CASSPPSTGGETQYF
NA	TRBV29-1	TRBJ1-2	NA	TGCAGCGTTGAAGATCGACTTACTGGCTACACCTTC	CSVEDRLTGYTF
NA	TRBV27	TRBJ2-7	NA	TGTGCCAGTTCTGGGCGGGGAAACTCCTACGAGCAGTACTTC	CASSGRGNSYEQYF
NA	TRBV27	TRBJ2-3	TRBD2	TGTGCCAGCAGTTCGACTAGCCGCCGCACAGATACGCAGTATTTT	CASSSTSRRTDTQYF
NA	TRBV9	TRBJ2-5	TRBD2	TGTGCCAGCAGCGTAGCTGGGTGGGGACTAGCGGGAGTGGCGGGTGAGGAGACCCAGTACTTC	CASSVAGWGLAGVAGEETQYF
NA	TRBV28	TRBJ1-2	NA	TGTGCCAGCAGGGAGGGGGGCAACTATGGCTACACCTTC	CASREGGNYGYTF
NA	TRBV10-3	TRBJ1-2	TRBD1	TGTGCCATCAGTGAGGTCAGGGGGCCATCTAACTATGGCTACACCTTC	CAISEVRGPSNYGYTF
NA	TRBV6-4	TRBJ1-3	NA	TGTGCCAGTGCACCGATCAGGGAGTCGGGAGGAAACACCATATATTTT	CASAPIRESGGNTIYF
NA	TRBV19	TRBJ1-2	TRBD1	TGTGCCAGTAGTGAATCCGGGGACAGGGGGCGCCTTGGCTACACCTTC	CASSESGDRGRLGYTF
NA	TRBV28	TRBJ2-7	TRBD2	TGTGCCAGCAGATCTAGCGGGAGTAACTACGAGCAGTACTTC	CASRSSGSNYEQYF
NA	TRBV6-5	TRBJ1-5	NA	TGTGCCAGCAGTTACTCGCAGGGCAATCAGCCCCAGCATTTT	CASSYSQGNQPQHF
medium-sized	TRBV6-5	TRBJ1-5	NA	TGTGCCAGCAACGGCAGGGCTATCAATCAGCCCCAGCATTTT	CASNGRAINQPQHF
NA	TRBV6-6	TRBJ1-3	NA	TGTGCCAGCAGTTACTCGGGGGCAGAAAACACCATATATTTT	CASSYSGAENTIYF
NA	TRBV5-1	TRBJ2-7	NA	TGCGCCAGCAGCTTGGCGGCAGGCCTCTGGGACTTAAGGAGCTACGAGCAGTACTTC	CASSLAAGLWDLRSYEQYF
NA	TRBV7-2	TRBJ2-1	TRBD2	TGTGCCAGCAGCCTCGGGGCGGGGGGAGGCAATGAGCAGTTCTTC	CASSLGAGGGNEQFF
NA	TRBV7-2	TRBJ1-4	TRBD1	TGTGCCAGCAGCTTACAGGGGGCTCGGGAAAAACTGTTTTTT	CASSLQGAREKLFF
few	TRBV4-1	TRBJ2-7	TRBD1	TGCGCCAGCAGCCAAGGGGACAGTACCTACGAGCAGTACTTC	CASSQGDSTYEQYF
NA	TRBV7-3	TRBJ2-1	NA	TGTGCCAGCAGCTTAACAGGCGGGCTCTTCAATGAGCAGTTCTTC	CASSLTGGLFNEQFF
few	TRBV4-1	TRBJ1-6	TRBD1	TGCGCCAGCAGCCCCTCCGGGACAGGGTATTCACCCCTCCACTTT	CASSPSGTGYSPLHF
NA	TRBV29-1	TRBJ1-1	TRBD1	TGCAGCGGAACCGGGACAGGGGTTGGTAGCACTGAAGCTTTCTTT	CSGTGTGVGSTEAFF
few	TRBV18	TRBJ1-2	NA	TGTGCCAGCTCACCACCACAACCAGGGTATCAGGGCTACACCTTC	CASSPPQPGYQGYTF
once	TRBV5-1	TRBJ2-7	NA	TGCGCCAGCAGGGGCGGACGGCAGGCCTACGAGCAGTACTTC	CASRGGRQAYEQYF
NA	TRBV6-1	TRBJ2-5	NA	TGTGCCAGCAGTGAAGCGAGGGGATCCCAAGAGACCCAGTACTTC	CASSEARGSQETQYF
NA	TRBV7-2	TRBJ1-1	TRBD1	TGTGCCAGCAGCCCGAGGGGACAGCCGGAGACTGAAGCTTTCTTT	CASSPRGQPETEAFF
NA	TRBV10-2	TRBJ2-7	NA	TGCGCCAGCAGTCAGGGGATGATCACCTACGAGCAGTACTTC	CASSQGMITYEQYF
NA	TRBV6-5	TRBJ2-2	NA	TGTGCCGGTAGGAGGCGGATGAACACCGGGGAGCTGTTTTTT	CAGRRRMNTGELFF
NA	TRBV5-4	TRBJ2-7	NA	TGTGCCAGCAGCTTGTACCAGAGCTCCTACGAGCAGTACTTC	CASSLYQSSYEQYF
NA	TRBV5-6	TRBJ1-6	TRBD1	TGTGCCAGCAGACCCGGGACAGGGTATAAGAATTCACCCCTCCACTTT	CASRPGTGYKNSPLHF
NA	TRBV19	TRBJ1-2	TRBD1	TGTGCCAGTAGTACTTCGACAGGGACGAACTATGGCTACACCTTC	CASSTSTGTNYGYTF
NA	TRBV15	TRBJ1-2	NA	TGTGCCACCAGCAGAGATCTCGGGAAATGGGACTATGGCTACACCTTC	CATSRDLGKWDYGYTF
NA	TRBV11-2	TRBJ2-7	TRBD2	TGTGCCAGCAGCTTAGGACTAGCGGGAGTATACGAGCAGTACTTC	CASSLGLAGVYEQYF
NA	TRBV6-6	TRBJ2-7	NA	TGTGCCAGCAGTTACTCGATACGTCAGGAAAGCTACGAGCAGTACTTC	CASSYSIRQESYEQYF
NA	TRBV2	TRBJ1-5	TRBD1	TGTGCCAGCAGTGGGACAGGGGGCAATCAGCCCCAGCATTTT	CASSGTGGNQPQHF
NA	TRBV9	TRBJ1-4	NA	TGTGCCAGCAGCCGGGACACAACTAATGAAAAACTGTTTTTT	CASSRDTTNEKLFF
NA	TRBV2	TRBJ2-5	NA	TGTGCCAGCAGCGCCCAATCCGCCAGGGTGGGGGAGACCCAGTACTTC	CASSAQSARVGETQYF
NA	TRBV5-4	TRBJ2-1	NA	TGTGCCAGCACCCCCTGGAGGGATAGGAATGAGCAGTTCTTC	CASTPWRDRNEQFF
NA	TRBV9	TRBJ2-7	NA	TGTGCCAGCAGCGCCACAACAACAGGGACCGAGCAGTACTTC	CASSATTTGTEQYF
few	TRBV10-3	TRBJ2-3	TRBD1	TGTGCCATCAGTGAGTCCTCGACAGGGGGTAGCACAGATACGCAGTATTTT	CAISESSTGGSTDTQYF
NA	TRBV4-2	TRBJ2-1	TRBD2	TGTGCCAGCAGCTTACGGGGACTAGGTGACAATGAGCAGTTCTTC	CASSLRGLGDNEQFF
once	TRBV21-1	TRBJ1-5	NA	TGTGCCAGCAGCAACCGAAGGATACAGGTAACGAGGGATCAGCCCCAGCATTTT	CASSNRRIQVTRDQPQHF
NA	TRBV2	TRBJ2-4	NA	TGTGCCGGGGGCTCCGTGGGCATTCAGTACTTC	CAGGSVGIQYF
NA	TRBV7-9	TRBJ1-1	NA	TGTGCCAGCAGCCGTGGGTACAGGGAAGGGACTTTCTTT	CASSRGYREGTFF
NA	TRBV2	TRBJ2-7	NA	TGTGCCAGCAGGGCCAAAGGGGGACTTGGGCTCGAGCAGTACTTC	CASRAKGGLGLEQYF